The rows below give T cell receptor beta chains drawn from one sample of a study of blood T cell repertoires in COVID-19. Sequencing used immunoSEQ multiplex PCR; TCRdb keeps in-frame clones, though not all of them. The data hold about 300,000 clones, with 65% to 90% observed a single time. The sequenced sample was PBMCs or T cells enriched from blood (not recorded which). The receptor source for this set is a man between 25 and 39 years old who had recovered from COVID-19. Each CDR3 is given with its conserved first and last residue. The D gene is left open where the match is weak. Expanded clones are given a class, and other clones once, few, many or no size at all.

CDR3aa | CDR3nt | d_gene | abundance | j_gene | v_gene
CASSPTAGVPGELFF | TGTGCCAGCAGCCCGACGGCGGGGGTGCCCGGGGAGCTGTTTTTT | TRBD2 | NA | TRBJ2-2 | TRBV7-9
CASSGTGGNYGYTF | TGTGCCAGCAGCGGAACAGGGGGCAACTATGGCTACACCTTC | TRBD1 | NA | TRBJ1-2 | TRBV7-2
CASRNRGGSYEQYF | TGTGCCAGCAGAAACAGGGGTGGCTCCTACGAGCAGTACTTC | TRBD1 | NA | TRBJ2-7 | TRBV6-5
CASSVASYYEQYF | TGCGCCAGCAGTGTAGCCAGCTATTACGAGCAGTACTTC | NA | NA | TRBJ2-7 | TRBV10-2
CASSWGTANSPLHF | TGTGCCAGCTCCTGGGGGACAGCCAATTCACCCCTCCACTTT | TRBD1 | few | TRBJ1-6 | TRBV18
CASRARGTQYF | TGTGCCAGCAGAGCCCGAGGGACCCAGTACTTC | NA | NA | TRBJ2-5 | TRBV28
CATNEEGSITDTQYF | TGTGCCACCAACGAGGAGGGGTCCATCACAGATACGCAGTATTTT | NA | NA | TRBJ2-3 | TRBV19
CASSLTRSETQYF | TGTGCCAGCAGTCTGACTAGATCCGAGACCCAGTACTTC | NA | once | TRBJ2-5 | TRBV28
CASSPGITGDTEQYF | TGTGCCAGCTCACCGGGGATCACCGGGGATACCGAGCAGTACTTC | NA | NA | TRBJ2-7 | TRBV18
CASSQDSQIDGYTF | TGCGCCAGCAGCCAAGACAGTCAAATCGATGGCTACACCTTC | NA | NA | TRBJ1-2 | TRBV5-1
CASSYAGGREFF | TGTGCCAGCAGTTACGCAGGGGGCCGGGAGTTCTTC | TRBD1 | NA | TRBJ2-1 | TRBV6-5
CASSQQGGDYGYTF | TGTGCCAGCAGTCAACAGGGGGGCGACTATGGCTACACCTTC | TRBD1 | NA | TRBJ1-2 | TRBV9
CASIRDRAYEQYF | TGTGCCAGCATCCGGGACAGGGCTTACGAGCAGTACTTC | TRBD1 | NA | TRBJ2-7 | TRBV2
CASSLRTGGYDSPLHF | TGTGCCAGCAGCCTGAGGACAGGGGGATATGATTCACCCCTCCACTTT | TRBD1 | NA | TRBJ1-6 | TRBV7-9
CASSRVGTGNEQYF | TGCGCCAGCAGCCGCGTTGGGACAGGGAACGAGCAGTACTTC | TRBD1 | NA | TRBJ2-7 | TRBV5-1
CASGAGEQFF | TGTGCCAGCGGGGCAGGAGAGCAGTTCTTC | NA | NA | TRBJ2-1 | TRBV6-5
CASSPSGTVSYEQYF | TGTGCCAGCAGTCCTTCCGGGACAGTCTCCTACGAGCAGTACTTC | TRBD1 | NA | TRBJ2-7 | TRBV28
CASSTDRVDGYTF | TGTGCCAGTAGTACAGACAGGGTGGATGGCTACACCTTC | TRBD1 | NA | TRBJ1-2 | TRBV19
CASSLDRGKSEAFF | TGTGCCAGCAGCTTAGACAGGGGAAAATCTGAAGCTTTCTTT | TRBD1 | NA | TRBJ1-1 | TRBV7-9
CASSRTSGGGTDTQYF | TGTGCCAGCAGTAGGACTAGCGGGGGGGGCACAGATACGCAGTATTTT | TRBD2 | NA | TRBJ2-3 | TRBV3-1/TRBV3-2
CASGFEARSPLHF | TGTGCCAGCGGCTTCGAGGCACGGTCACCCCTCCACTTT | NA | NA | TRBJ1-6 | TRBV6-4
CASSSHSRDKLYQETQYF | TGTGCCAGCAGTTCCCACTCCCGGGACAAACTATATCAAGAGACCCAGTACTTC | NA | once | TRBJ2-5 | TRBV28
CASSQDLLGGRDGYTF | TGCGCCAGCAGCCAAGATCTTCTAGGGGGACGAGATGGCTACACCTTC | NA | NA | TRBJ1-2 | TRBV4-1
CASSPSTSIQETQYF | TGTGCCAGCTCACCGAGTACTAGCATCCAAGAGACCCAGTACTTC | NA | NA | TRBJ2-5 | TRBV18
CASSPGDASTYEQYF | TGTGCCAGCAGTCCGGGGGACGCATCTACCTACGAGCAGTACTTC | NA | NA | TRBJ2-7 | TRBV9
CASLRGAQETQYF | TGTGCCAGCTTGCGGGGGGCACAAGAGACCCAGTACTTC | TRBD2 | NA | TRBJ2-5 | TRBV7-9
CASSATRTKTSGCNQPQHF | TGTGCCAGCAGCGCGACCAGGACCAAAACATCGGGATGCAATCAGCCCCAGCATTTT | NA | NA | TRBJ1-5 | TRBV21-1
CASSFHGTESGYTF | TGTGCCAGCAGCTTCCACGGGACAGAAAGCGGCTACACCTTC | TRBD1 | few | TRBJ1-2 | TRBV7-2
CASSLVVAGSYEQYF | TGCGCCAGCAGCTTGGTGGTAGCGGGCTCCTACGAGCAGTACTTC | TRBD2 | NA | TRBJ2-7 | TRBV5-1
CASSPSGTAYGYTF | TGTGCCAGCAGCCCATCCGGGACAGCCTATGGCTACACCTTC | TRBD1 | NA | TRBJ1-2 | TRBV13
CASSVAERYGYTF | TGTGCCAGCAGCGTAGCAGAAAGATATGGCTACACCTTC | NA | few | TRBJ1-2 | TRBV9
CASSFPTGGYTF | TGTGCCAGCAGCTTCCCAACCGGTGGCTACACCTTC | NA | NA | TRBJ1-2 | TRBV11-2
CATKRGGLDEQFF | TGTGCCACCAAGCGGGGGGGCCTCGATGAGCAGTTCTTC | TRBD2 | NA | TRBJ2-1 | TRBV24-1
CATSSPPGQGLTSSGYTF | TGTGCCACCAGCAGTCCACCGGGACAGGGCTTAACGTCTAGTGGCTACACCTTC | TRBD1 | NA | TRBJ1-2 | TRBV15
CASSSWTGGVTEAFF | TGTGCCAGCAGCTCTTGGACAGGGGGAGTGACTGAAGCTTTCTTT | TRBD1 | NA | TRBJ1-1 | TRBV7-9
CASSQDPRGGEAFF | TGTGCCAGCAGCCAAGACCCCAGAGGGGGAGAAGCTTTCTTT | NA | NA | TRBJ1-1 | TRBV14
CASSPRTGSDYGYTF | TGTGCCAGCAGCCCCCGGACAGGGTCCGACTATGGCTACACCTTC | TRBD1 | NA | TRBJ1-2 | TRBV7-9
CASSLDSGQPSNQPQHF | TGTGCCAGCAGCTTAGATTCGGGACAGCCTAGCAATCAGCCCCAGCATTTT | TRBD1 | NA | TRBJ1-5 | TRBV11-3
CASSELRDMNTEAFF | TGTGCCAGCAGTGAATTAAGGGACATGAACACTGAAGCTTTCTTT | NA | few | TRBJ1-1 | TRBV25-1
CAWRNGAGGSTDTQYF | TGTGCCTGGAGAAACGGTGCGGGAGGTTCCACAGATACGCAGTATTTT | TRBD2 | NA | TRBJ2-3 | TRBV30
CASSFSSRAYEQYF | TGTGCCAGCAGCTTCTCCTCACGCGCCTACGAGCAGTACTTC | NA | NA | TRBJ2-7 | TRBV11-3
CASGNQPGRSSYNSPLHF | TGTGCCAGCGGAAACCAGCCGGGGAGAAGCTCCTATAATTCACCCCTCCACTTT | NA | few | TRBJ1-6 | TRBV11-3
CASTTGGYGVQFF | TGTGCCAGCACTACCGGCGGATACGGTGTGCAGTTCTTC | NA | NA | TRBJ2-1 | TRBV12-3/TRBV12-4
CAWSWGEGTEAFF | TGTGCCTGGAGTTGGGGGGAGGGGACTGAAGCTTTCTTT | NA | NA | TRBJ1-1 | TRBV30
CASSSSAGVWTEAFF | TGTGCCAGCTCCAGTTCGGCGGGGGTATGGACTGAAGCTTTCTTT | NA | NA | TRBJ1-1 | TRBV28
CASSSGREAYGYTF | TGTGCCAGCAGCTCCGGAAGGGAGGCCTATGGCTACACCTTC | NA | NA | TRBJ1-2 | TRBV11-1
CATSRLTSNEQFF | TGTGCCACCAGCAGATTGACTAGCAATGAGCAGTTCTTC | NA | NA | TRBJ2-1 | TRBV15
CASSLESSSYNSPLHF | TGTGCCAGCAGCTTAGAATCCAGCTCCTATAATTCACCCCTCCACTTT | NA | NA | TRBJ1-6 | TRBV11-2
CASSFRDRWTDTQYF | TGTGCCAGCAGCTTCCGGGACAGATGGACAGATACGCAGTATTTT | TRBD1 | NA | TRBJ2-3 | TRBV5-5
CAAAGTNYGYTF | TGTGCCGCAGCAGGGACTAACTATGGCTACACCTTC | NA | NA | TRBJ1-2 | TRBV28